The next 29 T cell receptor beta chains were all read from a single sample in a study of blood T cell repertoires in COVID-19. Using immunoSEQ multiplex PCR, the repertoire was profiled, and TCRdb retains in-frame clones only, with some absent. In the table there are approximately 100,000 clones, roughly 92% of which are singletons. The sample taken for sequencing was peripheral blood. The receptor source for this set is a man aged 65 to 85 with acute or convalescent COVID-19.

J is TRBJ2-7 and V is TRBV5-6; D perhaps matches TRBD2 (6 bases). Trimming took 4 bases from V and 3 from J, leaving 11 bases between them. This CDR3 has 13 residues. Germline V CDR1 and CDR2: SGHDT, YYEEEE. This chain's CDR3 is CASSPVGGYEQYF. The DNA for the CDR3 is TGTGCCAGCAGCCCGGTCGGGGGCTACGAGCAGTACTTC.

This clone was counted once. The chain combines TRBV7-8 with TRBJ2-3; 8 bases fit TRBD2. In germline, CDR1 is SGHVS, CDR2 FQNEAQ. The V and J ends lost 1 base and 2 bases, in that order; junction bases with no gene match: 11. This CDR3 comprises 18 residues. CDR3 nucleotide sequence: TGTGCCAGCAGCTTAGTGTGGGATCGGGGGGGCCACACAGATACGCAGTATTTT. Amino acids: CASSLVWDRGGHTDTQYF.

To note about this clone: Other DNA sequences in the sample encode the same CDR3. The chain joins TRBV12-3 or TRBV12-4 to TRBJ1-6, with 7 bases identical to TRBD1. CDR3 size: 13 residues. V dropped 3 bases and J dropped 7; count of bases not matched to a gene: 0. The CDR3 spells CASSLTGNSPLHF. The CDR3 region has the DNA TGTGCCAGCAGTTTGACAGGGAATTCACCCCTCCACTTT.

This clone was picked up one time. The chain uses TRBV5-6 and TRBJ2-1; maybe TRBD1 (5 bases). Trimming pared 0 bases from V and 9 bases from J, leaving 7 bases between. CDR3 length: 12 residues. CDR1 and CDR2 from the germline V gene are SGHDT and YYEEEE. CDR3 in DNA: TGTGCCAGCAGCTTGGTGGGGCTTGAGCAGTTCTTC. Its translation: CASSLVGLEQFF.

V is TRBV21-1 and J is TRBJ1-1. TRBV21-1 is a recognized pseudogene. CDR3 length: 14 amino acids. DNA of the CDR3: TGTGCCAGCAGTCCGTCCGGGTCGCACACTGAAGCTTTCTTT. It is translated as CASSPSGSHTEAFF.

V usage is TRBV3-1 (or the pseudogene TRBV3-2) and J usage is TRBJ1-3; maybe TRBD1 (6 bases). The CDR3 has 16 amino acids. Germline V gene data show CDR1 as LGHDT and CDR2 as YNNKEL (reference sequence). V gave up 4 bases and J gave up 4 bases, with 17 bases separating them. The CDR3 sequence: CASSPRQAYRGNTIYF. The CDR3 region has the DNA TGTGCCAGCAGCCCACGACAGGCGTACCGAGGAAACACCATATATTTT.

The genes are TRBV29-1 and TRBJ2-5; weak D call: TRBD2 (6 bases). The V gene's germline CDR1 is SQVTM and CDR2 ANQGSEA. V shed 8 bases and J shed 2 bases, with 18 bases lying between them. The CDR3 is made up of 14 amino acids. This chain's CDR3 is CSHARGAGQETQYF. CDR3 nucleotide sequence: TGCAGCCATGCGAGGGGCGCGGGACAAGAGACCCAGTACTTC.

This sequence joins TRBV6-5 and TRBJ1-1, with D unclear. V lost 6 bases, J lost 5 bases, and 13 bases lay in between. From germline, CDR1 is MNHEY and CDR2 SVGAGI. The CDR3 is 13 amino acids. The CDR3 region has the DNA TGTGCCAGCAGGGGAGTGTTTGGGACTGAAGCTTTCTTT. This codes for CASRGVFGTEAFF.

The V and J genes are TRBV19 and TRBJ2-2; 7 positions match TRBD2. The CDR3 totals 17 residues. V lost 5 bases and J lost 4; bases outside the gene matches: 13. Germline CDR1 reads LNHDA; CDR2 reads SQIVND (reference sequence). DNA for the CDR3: TGTGCCAGTAGTTTTGGGGGAGGGAGCGGGGCCACCGGGGAGCTGTTTTTT. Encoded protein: CASSFGGGSGATGELFF.

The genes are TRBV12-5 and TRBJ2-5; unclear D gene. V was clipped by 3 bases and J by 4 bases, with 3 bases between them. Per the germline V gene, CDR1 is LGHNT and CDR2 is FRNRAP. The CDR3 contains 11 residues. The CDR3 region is CASGFGETQYF. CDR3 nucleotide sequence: TGTGCTAGTGGTTTCGGAGAGACCCAGTACTTC.

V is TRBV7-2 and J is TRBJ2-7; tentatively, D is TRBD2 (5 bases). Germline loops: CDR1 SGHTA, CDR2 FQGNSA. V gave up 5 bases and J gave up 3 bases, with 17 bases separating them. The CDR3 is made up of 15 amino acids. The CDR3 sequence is CASSTGPEGVYEQYF. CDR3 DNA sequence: TGTGCCAGCAGCACTGGACCCGAGGGCGTCTACGAGCAGTACTTC. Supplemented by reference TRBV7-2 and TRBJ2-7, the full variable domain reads GAGVSQSPSNKVTEKGKDVELRCDPISGHTALYWYRQSLGQGLEFLIYFQGNSAPDKSGLPSDRFSAERTGGSVSTLTIQRTQQEDSAVYLCASSTGPEGVYEQYFGPGTRLTVT.

Here the CDR3 reads CASSQDRGFGNQPQHF. CDR3 nucleotide sequence: TGTGCCAGCAGCCAAGATCGGGGTTTCGGCAATCAGCCCCAGCATTTT. This chain connects TRBV3-1 (or the pseudogene TRBV3-2) to TRBJ1-5; D call uncertain. V dropped 0 bases and J dropped 2 bases, with 11 bases sitting between them. Per the germline V gene, CDR1 is LGHDT and CDR2 is YNNKEL (reference sequence). The CDR3 runs to 16 residues.

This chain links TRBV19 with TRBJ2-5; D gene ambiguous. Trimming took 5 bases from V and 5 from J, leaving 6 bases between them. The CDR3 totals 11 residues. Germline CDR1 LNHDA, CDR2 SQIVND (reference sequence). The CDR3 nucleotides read TGTGCCAGTAGTGCACGGGAGACCCAGTACTTC. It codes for CASSARETQYF.

The CDR3: CASSLLDTGEDTQYF. The CDR3 nucleotides read TGTGCCAGCAGCTTACTTGATACGGGTGAGGATACGCAGTATTTT. The chain is built from TRBV11-2 and TRBJ2-3; D uncertain. Germline CDR1 reads SGHAT; CDR2 reads FQNNGV. The V end lost 2 bases, the J end lost 6 bases, and 15 bases lay between the germline ends. The CDR3 is 15 amino acids.

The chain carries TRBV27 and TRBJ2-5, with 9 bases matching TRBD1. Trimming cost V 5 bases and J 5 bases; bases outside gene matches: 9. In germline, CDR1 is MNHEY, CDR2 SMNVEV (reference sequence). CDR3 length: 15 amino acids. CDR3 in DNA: TGTGCCAGCAGTCCTGCGACAGGGGGGCGGGAGACCCAGTACTTC. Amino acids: CASSPATGGRETQYF.

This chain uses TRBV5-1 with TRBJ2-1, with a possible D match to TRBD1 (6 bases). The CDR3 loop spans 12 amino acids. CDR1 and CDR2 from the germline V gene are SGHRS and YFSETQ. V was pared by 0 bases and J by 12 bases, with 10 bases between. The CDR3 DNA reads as TGCGCCAGCAGCTTGGCCTTGGACAGGCAGTTCTTC. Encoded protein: CASSLALDRQFF.

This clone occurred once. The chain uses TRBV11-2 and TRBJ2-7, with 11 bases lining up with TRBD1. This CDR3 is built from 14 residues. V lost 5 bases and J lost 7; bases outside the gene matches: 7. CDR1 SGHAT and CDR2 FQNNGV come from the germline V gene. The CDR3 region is CASSEGQGGQEQYF. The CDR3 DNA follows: TGTGCCAGCAGCGAGGGACAGGGGGGCCAGGAGCAGTACTTC.

The CDR3 loop reads CASSRMGLTGGNTIYF. CDR3 sequence (DNA): TGTGCCAGCAGCCGTATGGGACTTACGGGGGGAAACACCATATATTTT. The chain is built from TRBV9 and TRBJ1-3; maybe TRBD1 (5 bases). There are 16 residues in the CDR3. Per the germline V gene, CDR1 is SGDLS and CDR2 is YYNGEE. Trimming shortened V by 4 bases and J by 4 bases, and 18 bases separated the two germline ends. Using reference TRBV9 and TRBJ1-3 for the parts outside the CDR3, the full variable domain is DSGVTQTPKHLITATGQRVTLRCSPRSGDLSVYWYQQSLDQGLQFLIQYYNGEERAKGNILERFSAQQFPDLHSELNLSSLELGDSALYFCASSRMGLTGGNTIYFGEGSWLTVV.

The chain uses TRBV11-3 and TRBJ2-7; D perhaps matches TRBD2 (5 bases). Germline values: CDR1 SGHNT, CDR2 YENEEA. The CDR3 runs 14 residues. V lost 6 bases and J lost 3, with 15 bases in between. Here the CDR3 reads CASSSASGDYEQYF. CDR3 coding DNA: TGTGCCAGCAGTTCAGCAAGCGGAGACTACGAGCAGTACTTC.

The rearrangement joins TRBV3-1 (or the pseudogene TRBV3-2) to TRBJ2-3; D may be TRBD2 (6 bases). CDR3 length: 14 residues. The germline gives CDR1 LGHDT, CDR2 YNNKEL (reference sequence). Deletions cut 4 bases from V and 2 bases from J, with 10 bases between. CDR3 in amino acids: CASSPRRVTDTQYF. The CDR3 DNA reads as TGTGCCAGCAGCCCTCGGAGGGTCACAGATACGCAGTATTTT.

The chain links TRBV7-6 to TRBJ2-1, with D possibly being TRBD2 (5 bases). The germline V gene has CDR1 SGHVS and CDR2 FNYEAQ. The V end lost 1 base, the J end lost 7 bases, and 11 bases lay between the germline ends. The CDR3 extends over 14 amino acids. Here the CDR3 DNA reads TGTGCCAGCAGCTTAGGGCTCAGAGGGAATGAGCAGTTCTTC. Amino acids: CASSLGLRGNEQFF.

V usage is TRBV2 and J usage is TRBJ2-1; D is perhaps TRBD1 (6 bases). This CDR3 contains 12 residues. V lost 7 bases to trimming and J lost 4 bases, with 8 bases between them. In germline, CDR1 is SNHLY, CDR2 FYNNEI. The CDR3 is CASTGQYNEQFF. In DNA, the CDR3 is TGTGCCAGCACCGGACAGTACAATGAGCAGTTCTTC.

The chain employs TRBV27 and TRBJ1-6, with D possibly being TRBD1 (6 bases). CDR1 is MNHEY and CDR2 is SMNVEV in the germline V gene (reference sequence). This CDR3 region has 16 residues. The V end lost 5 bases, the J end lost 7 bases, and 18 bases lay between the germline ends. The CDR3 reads CASSNTGKGPNSPLHF. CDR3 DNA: TGTGCCAGCAGTAACACAGGGAAGGGCCCCAATTCACCCCTCCACTTT.

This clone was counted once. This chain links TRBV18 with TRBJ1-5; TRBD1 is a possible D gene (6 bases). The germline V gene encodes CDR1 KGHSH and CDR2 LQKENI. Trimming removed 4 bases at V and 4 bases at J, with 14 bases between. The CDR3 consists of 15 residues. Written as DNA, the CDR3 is TGTGCCAGCTCACTTAGGACAGCGGAAAATCAGCCCCAGCATTTT. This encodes CASSLRTAENQPQHF.

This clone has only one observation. CDR3 sequence (DNA): TGTGCCAGCAGTCTACAGGGGTCCTCCTACGAGCAGTACTTC. Encoded protein: CASSLQGSSYEQYF. The J gene is TRBJ2-7, the V gene TRBV2, with 7 bases identical to TRBD1. The length of the CDR3 is 14 residues. V lost 5 bases, J lost 0 bases, and 4 bases stayed unmatched. Germline CDR1 reads SNHLY; CDR2 reads FYNNEI.

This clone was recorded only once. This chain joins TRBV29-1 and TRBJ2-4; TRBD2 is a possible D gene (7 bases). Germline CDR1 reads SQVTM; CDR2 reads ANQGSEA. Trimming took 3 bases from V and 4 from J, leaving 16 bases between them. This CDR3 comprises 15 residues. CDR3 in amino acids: CSVERGGSQKNIQYF. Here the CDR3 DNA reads TGCAGCGTTGAGAGGGGGGGGTCACAAAAAAACATTCAGTACTTC.

The CDR3 DNA sequence: TGTGCCAGCAGTCTAGCGGCCCCCACAGATACGCAGTATTTT. Protein sequence: CASSLAAPTDTQYF. The V gene is TRBV27, the J gene TRBJ2-3; the match to TRBD2 covers 7 bases. Germline CDR1 MNHEY, CDR2 SMNVEV (reference sequence). The junction had 4 bases not matched to a gene; V was cut back by 5 bases and J by 2 bases. This CDR3 is 14 amino acids long.

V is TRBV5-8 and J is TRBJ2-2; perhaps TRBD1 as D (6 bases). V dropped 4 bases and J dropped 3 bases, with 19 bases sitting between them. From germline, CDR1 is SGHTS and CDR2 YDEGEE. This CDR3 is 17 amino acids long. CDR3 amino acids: CASSPTRGWGDTGELFF. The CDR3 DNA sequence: TGTGCCAGCAGCCCAACCAGGGGTTGGGGAGACACCGGGGAGCTGTTTTTT. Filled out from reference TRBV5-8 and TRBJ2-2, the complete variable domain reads EAGVTQSPTHLIKTRGQQATLRCSPISGHTSVYWYQQALGLGLQFLLWYDEGEERNRGNFPPRFSGRQFPNYSSELNVNALELEDSALYLCASSPTRGWGDTGELFFGEGSRLTVL.

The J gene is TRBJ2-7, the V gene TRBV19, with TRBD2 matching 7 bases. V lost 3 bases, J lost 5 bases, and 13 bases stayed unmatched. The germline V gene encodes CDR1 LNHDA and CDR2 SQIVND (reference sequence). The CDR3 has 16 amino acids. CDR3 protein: CASSIRAGVTPDEQYF. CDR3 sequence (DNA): TGTGCCAGTAGTATTAGGGCGGGAGTAACACCGGACGAGCAGTACTTC.